The 31 T cell receptor beta chains below come from one sample, sequenced in a study of glioma-infiltrating T cells. Using RNA template, CDR3s of TCR alpha and beta were amplified with iRepertoire arm-PCR. Via MiXCR, TCRdb re-called the multiplex PCR reads, giving one row per CDR3 protein. The data hold a few hundred thousand distinct CDR3 sequences, with less than 50% observed a single time. The sample comprised glioma tissue, nonneoplastic brain tissue, or PBMCs (not recorded which). Receptor source: a human donor with low-grade glioma or glioblastoma, undergoing nonglioma brain surgery, or in good health (not recorded which).

This clonotype was found many times. V is TRBV28 and J is TRBJ2-7, with D tentatively TRBD2 (5 bases). This CDR3 spans 12 amino acids. V was pared by 2 bases and J by 4 bases, with 6 bases between. The germline CDR1 and CDR2 sequences are MDHEN and SYDVKM. This CDR3 is CASSLAGYEQYF. The CDR3 DNA reads as TGTGCCAGCAGTTTAGCGGGTTACGAGCAGTACTTC.

This clonotype turned up a few times. In DNA, the CDR3 is TGTGCCAGCAGCCAGCCCGGGACTACCTTCAATGAGCAGTTCTTC. This codes for CASSQPGTTFNEQFF. The chain joins TRBV14 to TRBJ2-1; 7 bases fit TRBD2. Germline assignment: CDR1 SGHDN and CDR2 FVKESK. This CDR3 contains 15 residues. Unmatched junction bases numbered 8, after V lost 3 bases and J lost 6 bases.

V usage is TRBV7-2 and J usage is TRBJ2-5; D unclear. V dropped 3 bases and J dropped 9 bases, with 14 bases sitting between them. Germline V CDR1 and CDR2: SGHTA, FQGNSA. There are 13 residues in the CDR3. CDR3 sequence reads: CASSFFPQAAQYF. DNA for the CDR3: TGTGCCAGCAGCTTTTTTCCCCAGGCGGCCCAGTACTTC. Full variable domain (outside the CDR3, taken from reference TRBV7-2 and TRBJ2-5): GAGVSQSPSNKVTEKGKDVELRCDPISGHTALYWYRQSLGQGLEFLIYFQGNSAPDKSGLPSDRFSAERTGGSVSTLTIQRTQQEDSAVYLCASSFFPQAAQYFGPGTRLLVL.

This clonotype was seen a handful of times. The chain joins TRBV4-1 to TRBJ1-2; D might be TRBD1 (6 bases). Germline assignment: CDR1 MGHRA and CDR2 YSYEKL. Trimming cost V 3 bases and J 4 bases, with 9 bases left between them. CDR3 length: 13 residues. CDR3 sequence reads: CASSQDRFYGYTF. The CDR3 DNA reads as TGCGCCAGCAGCCAGGACAGATTCTATGGCTACACCTTC.

This clonotype was detected ten times or more. The chain recombines TRBV28 with TRBJ1-5; D remains ambiguous. V shed 7 bases and J shed 7 bases, with 17 bases lying between them. Germline V gene sequence: CDR1 MDHEN, CDR2 SYDVKM. The CDR3 covers 14 residues. DNA of the CDR3: TGTGCCAGCACTTTCCACGGGAGCGGACAGCCCCAGCATTTT. Protein sequence: CASTFHGSGQPQHF.

This clonotype has a single count. A much larger clonotype is one base distant, so this may be a read error. V usage is TRBV6-2 or TRBV6-3 and J usage is TRBJ2-7, with D perhaps matching TRBD2 (5 bases). Germline-derived CDR1 and CDR2 are MNHEY and SVGEGT. V lost 4 bases and J lost 2, with 12 bases in between. The CDR3 length is 14 residues. The DNA for the CDR3 is TGTGCCAGCAGTTTCGGGAAAGCCACCTACGAGCAGTACTTC. This encodes CASSFGKATYEQYF.

This chain connects TRBV3-1 to TRBJ1-2; no reliable D call. This CDR3 is built from 16 residues. V was shortened by 1 base and J by 2 bases, with 14 bases between the two germline ends. Germline V gene sequence: CDR1 LGHDT, CDR2 YNNKEL (reference sequence). CDR3 in DNA: TGTGCCAGCAGCCAAGCTAACATGGAAAAGAACTATGGCTACACCTTC. Protein product: CASSQANMEKNYGYTF.

The CDR3 DNA follows: TGTGCCAGTAGTATCGGAATACAGGCTACCTACGAGCAGTACTTC. This gives the protein CASSIGIQATYEQYF. The chain couples TRBV19 to TRBJ2-7; D is perhaps TRBD1 (5 bases). CDR3 length equals 15 residues. V lost 3 bases to trimming and J lost 2 bases, with 14 bases between them. Germline CDR1 is LNHDA and CDR2 is SQIVND (reference sequence). Drawing the rest from reference TRBV19 and TRBJ2-7, the complete variable domain is DGGITQSPKYLFRKEGQNVTLSCEQNLNHDAMYWYRQDPGQGLRLIYYSQIVNDFQKGDIAEGYSVSREKKESFPLTVTSAQKNPTAFYLCASSIGIQATYEQYFGPGTRLTVT.

This clonotype was detected ten times or more. This chain uses TRBV6-2 or TRBV6-3 with TRBJ2-6; no definite D call. Trimming took off 2 bases at V and 2 bases at J, with 4 bases between the two ends. The CDR3 is made up of 14 amino acids. The germline V gene has CDR1 MNHEY and CDR2 SVGEGT. CDR3 amino acids: CASSYVPGANVLTF. The CDR3 coding sequence is TGTGCCAGCAGTTACGTCCCTGGGGCCAACGTCCTGACTTTC.

The chain couples TRBV2 to TRBJ2-1, with D perhaps matching TRBD1 (5 bases). There are 13 residues in the CDR3. Germline values: CDR1 SNHLY, CDR2 FYNNEI. Deletions cut 7 bases from V and 7 bases from J, with 14 bases between. The CDR3, as DNA: TGTGCCAGCACCCGAGAGACAGCAAATGAGCAGTTCTTC. Translated: CASTRETANEQFF.

This chain uses TRBV6-1 with TRBJ1-3; D remains ambiguous. V shed 5 bases and J shed 3 bases, with 14 bases lying between them. Germline CDR1 is MNHNS and CDR2 is SASEGT. This CDR3 is built from 15 residues. For the CDR3, the DNA is TGTGCCAGCAGTATGTACGAAGAGGGTGGAAACACCATATATTTT. Its translation is CASSMYEEGGNTIYF.

The rearrangement links TRBV2 to TRBJ1-1; D may be TRBD1 (6 bases). The CDR3 consists of 13 residues. Germline lookup yields CDR1 SNHLY and CDR2 FYNNEI. V lost 7 bases, J lost 4 bases, and 13 bases lay in between. CDR3: CASTTGGGTEAFF. The CDR3, as DNA: TGTGCCAGCACAACGGGAGGGGGCACTGAAGCTTTCTTT.

Concerning this clonotype: This sequence may be a read error, since a much larger clone differs from it by one base. A read error is likely, as this CDR3 ends without the conserved phenylalanine or tryptophan. The chain recombines TRBV28 with TRBJ1-2; 9 positions match TRBD1. Germline V lookup: CDR1 MDHEN, CDR2 SYDVKM. CDR3 length: 15 amino acids. Germline trimming cut 2 bases from V and 3 bases from J; bases unmatched to any gene: 4. Here the CDR3 reads CASSLRTGVHYGYTL. The CDR3 DNA sequence: TGTGCCAGCAGTTTAAGGACAGGGGTTCACTATGGCTACACCCTC.

V usage is TRBV6-1 and J usage is TRBJ2-1, with TRBD2 as a possible D gene (6 bases). With 5 bases removed from V and 5 bases from J, the gap between germline ends came to 22 bases. CDR1 is MNHNS, CDR2 SASEGT, per germline. The CDR3 runs to 17 residues. The CDR3 sequence: CASSSLIAGGVDNEQFF. The DNA for the CDR3 is TGTGCCAGCAGTTCCCTGATAGCCGGAGGGGTTGACAATGAGCAGTTCTTC.

Details on this clonotype: This may be a read error: a much more frequent sequence differs by one nucleotide. The chain employs TRBV27 and TRBJ2-7; D not certain. V dropped 1 base and J dropped 5 bases, with 9 bases sitting between them. CDR1 MNHEY and CDR2 SMNVEV come from the germline V gene (reference sequence). The CDR3 totals 13 residues. The CDR3 region is CASSLFTRNEQYF. Written as DNA, the CDR3 is TGTGCCAGCAGTTTATTCACCAGGAACGAGCAGTACTTC.

On this clonotype: A much larger clone sits a single nucleotide away, making a read error possible. The chain is built from TRBV28 and TRBJ2-5; a possible D gene is TRBD1 (5 bases). The CDR3 is 13 residues long. The germline V gene encodes CDR1 MDHEN and CDR2 SYDVKM. The CDR3 region is CVSSFGPQGTQYF. CDR3 coding DNA: TGTGTCAGCAGTTTTGGGCCCCAGGGGACCCAGTACTTC.

This clonotype has ten or more counts. The chain recombines TRBV4-2 with TRBJ1-6, with D tentatively TRBD1 (5 bases). Germline lookup yields CDR1 LGHNA and CDR2 YNFKEQ. The V gene lost 1 base and the J gene lost 6 bases, with 7 bases spanning the gap. The CDR3 loop spans 14 amino acids. As DNA, the CDR3 is TGTGCCAGCAGCCAAGTACAGGTTAATTCACCCCTCCACTTT. It encodes CASSQVQVNSPLHF.

This clonotype turned up a few times. This could be a read error, since a much larger clone is one nucleotide away. The chain employs TRBV6-2 or TRBV6-3 and TRBJ2-1; D call uncertain. The V gene lost 5 bases and the J gene lost 3 bases, with 20 bases spanning the gap. The CDR3 is made up of 17 amino acids. Germline-derived CDR1 and CDR2 are MNHEY and SVGEGT. CDR3 bases: TGTGCCAGCAGTCCGAGCCCAAGTGGATGGGGCTACAATGAGCAGTTCTTC. It encodes CASSPSPSGWGYNEQFF.

As for this clonotype: Given a much more abundant clone one base away, this may be a read error. The rearrangement joins TRBV15 to TRBJ2-3, with 8 bases fitting TRBD2. CDR3 length: 14 amino acids. Germline assignment: CDR1 LNHNV and CDR2 YYDKDF (reference sequence). The V gene end was trimmed by 1 base and the J gene end by 5 bases; junction bases not matched to a gene: 2. CDR3 coding DNA: TGTGCCACCAGCAGAGTACTAGCGGAAGATACGCAGTATTTT. It yields the protein CATSRVLAEDTQYF.

Concerning this clonotype itself: This may come from a read error, since a much larger clone is one base off. CDR3 sequence reads: CASRTRKAFF. CDR3 DNA: TGTGCCAGCAGAACCCGGAAAGCTTTCTTT. This chain joins TRBV11-2 and TRBJ1-1; no clear D. V was shortened by 6 bases and J by 9 bases, with 8 bases between the two germline ends. Germline CDR1 SGHAT, CDR2 FQNNGV. The length of the CDR3 is 10 residues.

In its sample, this clonotype was seen once. J is TRBJ1-5 and V is TRBV28; TRBD1 matches at 9 bases. In germline, CDR1 is MDHEN, CDR2 SYDVKM. V shed 5 bases and J 7 bases; nucleotides not matched to a gene: 15. The CDR3 runs to 17 residues. The CDR3 is CASSTKTGTGRQQPQHF. For the CDR3, the DNA is TGTGCCAGCAGTACTAAAACCGGGACAGGGAGGCAACAGCCCCAGCATTTT. The full variable domain, in which reference TRBV28 and TRBJ1-5 provide the parts outside the CDR3, is DVKVTQSSRYLVKRTGEKVFLECVQDMDHENMFWYRQDPGLGLRLIYFSYDVKMKEKGDIPEGYSVSREKKERFSLILESASTNQTSMYLCASSTKTGTGRQQPQHFGDGTRLSIL.

The V call is TRBV28, the J call TRBJ1-3; D is unclear. Germline V gene lookup returns CDR1 MDHEN and CDR2 SYDVKM. The ends were cut back, 1 base at V and 0 bases at J, with 10 bases in the middle. This CDR3 has 16 residues. CDR3 in amino acids: CASSLFIANSGNTIYF. The CDR3 nucleotides read TGTGCCAGCAGTTTATTTATTGCTAACTCTGGAAACACCATATATTTT.

There are many counts of this clonotype. This chain connects TRBV7-2 to TRBJ2-1; 8 positions match TRBD2. Losses at the gene ends were 2 bases for V and 10 bases for J; bases not matched to a gene: 7. Germline V gives CDR1 SGHTA, CDR2 FQGNSA. The CDR3 is 14 residues long. This chain's CDR3 is CASSLTGGPGEQFF. In DNA, the CDR3 is TGTGCCAGCAGCTTAACGGGAGGGCCTGGGGAGCAGTTCTTC.

This clonotype was seen repeatedly, ten times or more. This chain connects TRBV6-5 to TRBJ2-3; D is ambiguous. This CDR3 has 11 amino acids. The V and J ends lost 0 bases and 6 bases respectively, with 1 base between them. From germline, CDR1 is MNHEY and CDR2 SVGAGI. CDR3 coding DNA: TGTGCCAGCAGTTACTCGGATACGCAGTATTTT. Amino acids: CASSYSDTQYF.

This rearrangement joins TRBV10-3 to TRBJ2-2; 12 nucleotides match TRBD2. This CDR3 has 16 amino acids. The V gene's germline CDR1 is ENHRY and CDR2 SYGVKD. V dropped 2 bases and J dropped 5; count of bases not matched to a gene: 3. The CDR3, as DNA: TGTGCCATCAGTGAGCGACTAGCGGGAGAAACCGGGGAGCTGTTTTTT. It is translated as CAISERLAGETGELFF.

This chain links TRBV5-4 with TRBJ1-2, with D perhaps TRBD1 (5 bases). This CDR3 spans 13 amino acids. Germline CDR1 SGHNT, CDR2 YYREEE (reference sequence). Between the trimmed V and J ends, which lost 4 bases and 6 bases, there was a span of 13 bases. The CDR3 reads CASSRDVDDGYTF. The CDR3 bases are TGTGCCAGCAGCAGGGACGTTGACGATGGCTACACCTTC.

V is TRBV3-1 and J is TRBJ2-1, with 13 positions matching TRBD2. In germline, CDR1 is LGHDT, CDR2 YNNKEL (reference sequence). Trimming took 0 bases from V and 2 from J; bases not matched to a gene: 7. This CDR3 region has 19 residues. DNA for the CDR3: TGTGCCAGCAGCCAAGAAGAAGAACTAGCGGGAGGGCCCTACAATGAGCAGTTCTTC. Its protein is CASSQEEELAGGPYNEQFF.

This clonotype was recorded once. One base away lies a much larger clone, so this may be a sequencing read error. The V gene is TRBV6-1, the J gene TRBJ2-7; D gene unclear. CDR3 length: 16 residues. The germline V and J ends were trimmed by 4 bases and 0 bases, with 16 bases remaining between them. Germline V gene lookup returns CDR1 MNHNS and CDR2 SASEGT. Here the CDR3 reads CASSVERSRSSYEQYF. The CDR3 DNA reads TGTGCCAGCAGTGTCGAAAGGTCGAGGAGCTCCTACGAGCAGTACTTC.

The chain is built from TRBV4-1 and TRBJ2-3, with TRBD1 matching 10 bases. Trimming removed 4 bases from V and 4 bases from J; junction bases left unmatched: 8. Germline V gene sequence: CDR1 MGHRA, CDR2 YSYEKL. This CDR3 contains 16 residues. The CDR3 region is CASSPPGQGFPDTQYF. The CDR3 coding sequence is TGCGCCAGCAGCCCGCCGGGACAGGGGTTTCCAGATACGCAGTATTTT.

The chain employs TRBV20-1 and TRBJ2-3, with 7 bases that match TRBD2. V gave up 3 bases and J gave up 4 bases; unmatched junction bases: 16. Germline CDR1 is DFQATT and CDR2 is SNEGSKA (reference sequence). CDR3 length: 17 residues. The CDR3 loop is CSASIPSGRERADTQYF. The CDR3, as DNA: TGCAGTGCTAGCATCCCCTCAGGGCGGGAGCGCGCAGATACGCAGTATTTT.

This clonotype was seen repeatedly, ten times or more. This rearrangement joins TRBV27 to TRBJ2-7, with 8 nucleotides matching TRBD2. The germline V gene has CDR1 MNHEY and CDR2 SMNVEV (reference sequence). The CDR3 has 15 amino acids. J lost 0 bases, V lost 7 bases, and 8 bases had no gene match. CDR3 bases: TGTGCCAGCACCCCGGGGGGGCGACGCTCCTACGAGCAGTACTTC. This encodes CASTPGGRRSYEQYF.